This T cell receptor beta chain originates from a study of shared clonotypes between healthy human individuals (TCRdb year 2020). In the study overall: Two women and a few men aged 18 to 49 years were included in the cohort. For each donor, CD4 naive and CD4 memory were each given three plates, CD8 naive was given two plates, and CD8 memory was given one plate. Blood TCR repertoires of five healthy adults were deeply sequenced to estimate repertoire size and the extent of clonotype sharing between individuals. To increase sequencing depth and limit assay-specific biases, different laboratories used diverse techniques to prepare libraries and sequence TCR repertoires. Each donor's leukapheresis produced roughly between roughly 0.85 and 9.5 billion PBMCs. What the study reported, not specific to this receptor: Incomplete sequencing was indicated by rarefaction of sorted-subset datasets, despite the large sequencing depth. Sampling was restricted to blood, and TCR repertoires in tissues likely differ from the TCR repertoires found in blood. Naive subsets generally had larger estimated clonotype richness than memory subsets did. Compared with non-shared clonotypes, the clonotypes found in all four sorted-subset donors had higher generation probabilities. Because the study included only a small number of donors, the genetic and exposure-history diversity represented was limited. Pairwise subsampling led to the expectation that sequencing depth would affect the degree of clonotype sharing among donors. About 5% of naive CD4, 3% to 4% of naive CD8, roughly 2.5% of memory CD4, and over 0.35% of memory CD8 clonotypes were shared across a few donors.

TCR CDR3 regions were amplified from genomic DNA by multiplex PCR using the deep immunoSEQ assay. Genomic DNA extracted from each cell subset was distributed evenly over all wells of several immunoSEQ 96-well plates, and each plate served as one replicate. For sorted subsets, approximately 200 ng of genomic DNA, equivalent to roughly 33,000 T cell genomes, went into each replicate PCR. The purified libraries were quantified using a Qubit 3.0 fluorometer, sized with a Bioanalyzer 2100, and then quantified again using the KAPA Library Quantification kit. Every immunoSEQ 96-well plate was sequenced on a separate single-read 150-cycle Illumina NextSeq 550 flow cell. The study's own analysis went as follows. Because the immunoSEQ output included only junctional sequences and no quality scores, the filtering could not be the same as the filtering used for full-length reads. To assign V/J genes and CDR3, sequences were annotated using PyIR, a Python wrapper for IgBLAST v1.9, with IMGT germline references. Reads were removed for weak V/J assignments (E-value above 1e-6), missing CDR3, stop codons, out-of-frame junctions, or ambiguous translated residues. V3J clonotypes were defined by identical inferred V gene, J gene, and CDR3 amino acid sequence. Percentage overlap between repertoires was calculated by dividing the number of shared unique clonotypes by the size of the smaller repertoire. Repertoire richness was assessed with RTK rarefaction, the Chao1 estimator, and Recon v2.1 estimates of unobserved clonotypes. For all TCRbeta clonotypes obtained by the gDNA method from a handful of donors, generation probabilities were computed with OLGA. Entries here come from immuneACCESS through TCRdb and include only in-frame sequences with V and J called. Some clones fail to appear in such tables; in the studies checked, an unresolved V gene covers under half of the shortfall, and the cause of the remainder is unknown. Clonal size and the V and J genes are those of that table, whereas D and trimming came from the DNA. The sample table shows 2 million to 2.5 million clones, and approximately 93% are seen once. The top ten clones comprise 0.36% of the sample.

About this clone: Its binding antigen is unknown. No much larger clone exists at a distance of one base, and base qualities are not known.

Healthy HIV-negative adults with no recently reported acute infections or vaccinations were included as donors. All donors were Caucasian adults living in Nashville, Tennessee, USA. Magnetic negative selection was used to enrich CD4+ T cells, after which naive cells were positively selected on CD45RA and the negative fraction became the memory subset. After blood collection by leukapheresis, PBMCs were isolated using Ficoll-Histopaque density gradient centrifugation and then cryopreserved in the vapor phase of liquid nitrogen. Analytical flow cytometry was used to check the purity and quantity of each magnetically sorted T cell population. Genomic DNA was isolated from every sorted fraction and measured by UV absorbance on a Nanodrop 2000c. Per the germline V gene, LGHNA is the CDR1 and YNFKEQ is the CDR2. From the cysteine up to the phenylalanine, the CDR3 has a length of 15 residues. This entry keeps only the CDR3 DNA: 45 bases, framed from base 1. V gives up 4 bases and J gives up 8 bases, and the segment between their germline ends measures 17 bases.

The sequence joins TRBV4-2 to TRBJ1-4, with an unclear D gene assignment. The sequence was obtained from a young man in good health. Some clones in this sample may be carry-over from other donors' samples. The sequenced sample consisted of naive CD4+ T cells from PBMCs. The sample's cell subset or site label, decoded: CD45RA+ positively selected. The nucleotide sequence is given as TGTGCCAGCAGCCCCCGGGAGGGCGATGGGGAAAAACTGTTTTTT. The resulting protein is CASSPREGDGEKLFF.